The clone carrying this T cell receptor beta chain was detected many times. Its antigen is as yet unknown. Germline lookup yields CDR1 SGHTA and CDR2 FQGNSA. This CDR3 comprises 18 residues. J lost 0 bases, V lost 8 bases, and 8 bases had no gene match. This sample was included in a study of T-cell memory formation after mild COVID-19. General study findings and limits: From day 15 to 85, contracting clones were balanced between CD4 and CD8, whereas later expanders leaned toward CD4+. Pre-infection memory held some responding clones, suggesting pre-existing cross-reactive T cells responded. For second-wave clones that peaked at day 37, SARS-CoV-2 specificity went unverified.

TCRdb processed the 5' RACE reads anew with MiXCR; each CDR3 protein has one entry. The data contain about 29,000 distinct CDR3 sequences, 10% to 15% of them singletons. The sequence was collected from an adult woman who had mild COVID-19 (a few samples of this study predate the infection). Cell type and time point are not known. The sample was PBMCs or a T cell subset sorted from them (not recorded which). The chain joins TRBV7-2 to TRBJ2-1, with 15 bases identical to TRBD2. CDR3 loop: CASRGLAGGPSSYNEQFF. CDR3 DNA sequence: TGTGCCAGCCGCGGACTAGCGGGGGGGCCTAGCTCCTACAATGAGCAGTTCTTC.